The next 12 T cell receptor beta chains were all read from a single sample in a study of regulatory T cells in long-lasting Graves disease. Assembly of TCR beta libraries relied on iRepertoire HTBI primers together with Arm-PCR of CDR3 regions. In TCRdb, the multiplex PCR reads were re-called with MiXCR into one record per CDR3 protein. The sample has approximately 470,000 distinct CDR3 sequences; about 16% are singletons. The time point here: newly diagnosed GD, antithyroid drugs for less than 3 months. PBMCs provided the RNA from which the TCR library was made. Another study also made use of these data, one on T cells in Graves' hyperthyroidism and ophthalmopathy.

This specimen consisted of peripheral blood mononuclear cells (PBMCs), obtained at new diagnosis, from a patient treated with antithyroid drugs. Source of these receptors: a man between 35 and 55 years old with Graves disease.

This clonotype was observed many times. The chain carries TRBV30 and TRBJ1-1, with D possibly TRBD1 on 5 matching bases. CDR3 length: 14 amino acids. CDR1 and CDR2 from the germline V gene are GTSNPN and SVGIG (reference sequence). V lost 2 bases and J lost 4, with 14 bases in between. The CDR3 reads CAWSTSTGGTEAFF. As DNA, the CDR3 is TGTGCCTGGAGTACCTCCACGGGGGGCACTGAAGCTTTCTTT. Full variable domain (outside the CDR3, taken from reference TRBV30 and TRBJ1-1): SQTIHQWPATLVQPVGSPLSLECTVEGTSNPNLYWYRQAAGRGLQLLFYSVGIGQISSEVPQNLSASRPQDRQFILSSKKLLLSDSGFYLCAWSTSTGGTEAFFGQGTRLTVV.

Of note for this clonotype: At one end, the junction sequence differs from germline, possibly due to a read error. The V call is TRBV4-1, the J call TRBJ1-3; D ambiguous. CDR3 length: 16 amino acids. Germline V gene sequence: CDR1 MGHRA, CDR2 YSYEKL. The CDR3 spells CASSQNLEGSGNTVYF. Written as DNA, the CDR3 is TGCGCCAGCAGCCAGAATCTTGAGGGTTCCGGAAACACCGTATATTTT.

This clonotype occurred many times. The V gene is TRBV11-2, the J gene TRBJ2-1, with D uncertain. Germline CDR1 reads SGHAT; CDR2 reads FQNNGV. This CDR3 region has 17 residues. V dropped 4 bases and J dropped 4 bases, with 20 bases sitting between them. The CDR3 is CASSSPSSGGNYNEQFF. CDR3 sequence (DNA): TGTGCCAGCAGCTCACCCTCCTCTGGTGGGAATTACAATGAGCAGTTCTTC.

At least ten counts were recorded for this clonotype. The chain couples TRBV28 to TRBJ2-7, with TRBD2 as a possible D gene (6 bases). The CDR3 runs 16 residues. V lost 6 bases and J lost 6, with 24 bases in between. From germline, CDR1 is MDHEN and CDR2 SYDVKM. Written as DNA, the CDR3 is TGTGCCAGCAGCCTCGGGAGTACGGTGTTATCGCGCGAGCAGTACTTC. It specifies CASSLGSTVLSREQYF.

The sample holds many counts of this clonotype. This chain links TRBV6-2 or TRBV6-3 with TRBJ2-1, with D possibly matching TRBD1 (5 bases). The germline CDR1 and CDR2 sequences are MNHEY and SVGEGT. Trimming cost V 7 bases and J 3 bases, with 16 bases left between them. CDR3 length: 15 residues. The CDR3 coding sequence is TGTGCCAGCATGACGGACCCAGGGCACTACAATGAGCAGTTCTTC. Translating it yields CASMTDPGHYNEQFF.

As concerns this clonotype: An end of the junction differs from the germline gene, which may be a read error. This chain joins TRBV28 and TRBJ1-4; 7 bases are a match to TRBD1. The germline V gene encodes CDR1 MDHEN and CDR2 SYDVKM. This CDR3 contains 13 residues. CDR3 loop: CASIGGTIEKLFF. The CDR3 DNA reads TGTGCCAGTATAGGGGGCACTATTGAAAAACTGTTTTTT.

In DNA, the CDR3 is TGTGCCACCAGTGATCTCGGGACAGGGGCGGTCGTGCAGTTCTTC. Translating gives CATSDLGTGAVVQFF. The chain uses TRBV24-1 and TRBJ2-1; 10 bases are shared with TRBD1. Looked up from germline, CDR1 is KGHDR and CDR2 is SFDVKD. The junction had 10 bases not matched to a gene; V was cut back by 3 bases and J by 12 bases. This CDR3 contains 15 residues.

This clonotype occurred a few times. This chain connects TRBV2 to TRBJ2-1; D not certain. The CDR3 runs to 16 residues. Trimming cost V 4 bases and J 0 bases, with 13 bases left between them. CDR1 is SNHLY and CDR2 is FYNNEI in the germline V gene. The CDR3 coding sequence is TGTGCCAGCAGTGTAGCCTCAACCCACTCCTACAATGAGCAGTTCTTC. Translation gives CASSVASTHSYNEQFF.

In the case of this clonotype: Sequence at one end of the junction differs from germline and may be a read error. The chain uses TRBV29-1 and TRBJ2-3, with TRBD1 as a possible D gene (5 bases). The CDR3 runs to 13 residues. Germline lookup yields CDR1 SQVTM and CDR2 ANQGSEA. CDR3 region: CSHGAAPKETRYF. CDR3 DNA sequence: TGCAGCCATGGGGCCGCGCCGAAAGAGACCCGGTACTTC.

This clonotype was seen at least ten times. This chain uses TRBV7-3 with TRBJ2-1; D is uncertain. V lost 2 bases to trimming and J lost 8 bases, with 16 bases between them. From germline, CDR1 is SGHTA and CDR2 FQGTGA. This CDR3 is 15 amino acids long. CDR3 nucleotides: TGTGCCAGCAGCTTATTGGGGTGGACGGACGATGAGCAGTTCTTC. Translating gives CASSLLGWTDDEQFF.

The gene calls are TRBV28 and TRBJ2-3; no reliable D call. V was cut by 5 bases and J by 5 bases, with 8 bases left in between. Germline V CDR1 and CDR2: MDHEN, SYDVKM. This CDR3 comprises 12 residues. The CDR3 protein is CASSAMVDTQYF. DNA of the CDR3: TGTGCCAGCAGTGCAATGGTAGATACGCAGTATTTT.

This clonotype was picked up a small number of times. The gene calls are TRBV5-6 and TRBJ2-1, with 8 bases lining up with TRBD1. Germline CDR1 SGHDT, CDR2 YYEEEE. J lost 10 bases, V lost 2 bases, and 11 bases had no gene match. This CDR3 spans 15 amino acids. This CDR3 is CASSLPAGRGREQFF. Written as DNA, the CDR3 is TGTGCCAGCAGCTTACCGGCGGGCAGGGGGCGGGAGCAGTTCTTC.